This T cell receptor (beta chain) was retrieved from a study of graft-versus-host responses after intestinal transplantation. At the level of the study: Anti-thymocyte globulin induction preceded two to four years of tacrolimus and steroid maintenance in all recipients. Study-level findings and limits: Allografts carried high graft-versus-host to host-versus-graft clonal ratios in patients having graft-donor T cell macrochimerism. Early post-transplant declines in HvG were associated with peak levels of circulating GvH clones. GvH clones were identified in recipient marrow, with some first appearing in ileum or blood.

Sequencing used immunoSEQ multiplex PCR; TCRdb keeps in-frame clones, though not all of them. The profile shows roughly 50,000 clones, around nine tenths of them singletons. Looked up from germline, CDR1 is ENHRY and CDR2 is SYGVKD. The CDR3 length is 16 residues. Trimming removed 2 bases at V and 2 bases at J, with 15 bases between. This clone was seen a single time. As yet, its antigen is unknown. Here the sequenced sample was unstimulated CD4+ T cells sorted from spleen or lymph node cells, taken before transplant. V is TRBV10-3 and J is TRBJ2-5, with TRBD2 as a possible D gene (6 bases). The origin of this receptor is a human donor who was the organ donor for an intestinal transplant. CDR3 amino acids: CAISERLVGRQETQYF. CDR3 in DNA: TGTGCCATCAGTGAGCGACTAGTAGGTCGGCAAGAGACCCAGTACTTC.